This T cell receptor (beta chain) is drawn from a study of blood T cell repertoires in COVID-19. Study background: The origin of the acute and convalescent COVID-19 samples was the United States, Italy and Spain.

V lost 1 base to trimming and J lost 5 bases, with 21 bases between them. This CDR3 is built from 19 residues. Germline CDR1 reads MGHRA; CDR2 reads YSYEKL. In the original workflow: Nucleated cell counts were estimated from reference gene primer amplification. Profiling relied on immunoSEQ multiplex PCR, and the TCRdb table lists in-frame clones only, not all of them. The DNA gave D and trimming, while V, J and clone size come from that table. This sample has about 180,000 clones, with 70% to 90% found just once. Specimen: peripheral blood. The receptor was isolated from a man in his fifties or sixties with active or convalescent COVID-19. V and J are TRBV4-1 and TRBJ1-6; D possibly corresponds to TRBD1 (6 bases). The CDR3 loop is CASSQVRGAVGRHNSPLHF. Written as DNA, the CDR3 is TGCGCCAGCAGCCAAGTTCGGGGGGCGGTGGGGCGCCATAATTCACCCCTCCACTTT.